These 16 T cell receptor beta chains were sequenced from one sample in a study of T cell changes during pregnancy in multiple sclerosis. Method: immunoSEQ multiplex PCR; TCRdb's copy keeps in-frame clones and lacks some. The repertoire holds tens of thousands of clones, with approximately 90% as singletons. Here the sequenced sample was CD4+ T cells from peripheral blood mononuclear cells, taken in the first trimester of pregnancy. Every receptor here comes from a female donor with multiple sclerosis, enrolled in a pregnancy study.

V is TRBV7-7 and J is TRBJ2-5; TRBD2 agrees at 9 bases. The V segment lost 5 bases and the J segment 5 bases; nucleotides outside the gene matches: 12. The CDR3 contains 16 residues. In germline, CDR1 is SSHAT, CDR2 FNYEAQ (reference sequence). CDR3 residues: CASSKDTAGGLETQYF. The CDR3 DNA follows: TGTGCCAGCAGCAAAGACACGGCGGGGGGGCTTGAGACCCAGTACTTC.

The chain recombines TRBV11-2 with TRBJ2-1; possibly TRBD2 for D (6 bases). Germline values: CDR1 SGHAT, CDR2 FQNNGV. The V end was cut by 7 bases, the J end by 4 bases, with 17 bases between. CDR3 length: 15 residues. The CDR3 nucleotides read TGTGCCAGCACCCCCGGTAGCGGTATGTACAATGAGCAGTTCTTC. Its translation: CASTPGSGMYNEQFF.

The chain is built from TRBV4-1 and TRBJ2-3; D gene unclear. Germline V gene sequence: CDR1 MGHRA, CDR2 YSYEKL. The germline V and J ends were trimmed by 0 bases and 4 bases, with 11 bases remaining between them. CDR3 length: 15 residues. CDR3 protein: CASSQDEYYADTQYF. CDR3 nucleotide sequence: TGCGCCAGCAGCCAAGATGAGTATTATGCAGATACGCAGTATTTT.

The chain carries TRBV27 and TRBJ1-1; possibly TRBD1 for D (6 bases). Germline loops: CDR1 MNHEY, CDR2 SMNVEV (reference sequence). This CDR3 is 14 amino acids long. V lost 1 base to trimming and J lost 4 bases, with 10 bases between them. The CDR3 loop reads CASSLFGGPTEAFF. Here the CDR3 DNA reads TGTGCCAGCAGTTTATTCGGGGGGCCCACTGAAGCTTTCTTT.

CDR3 DNA sequence: TGTGCCAGCAGTTCCAATGGCTACACCTTC. This gives the protein CASSSNGYTF. The genes are TRBV28 and TRBJ1-2; D gene unclear. Trimming pared 4 bases from V and 6 bases from J, leaving 3 bases between. The CDR3 loop spans 10 amino acids. Germline V gene lookup returns CDR1 MDHEN and CDR2 SYDVKM.

This clone was recorded once. The chain links TRBV28 to TRBJ2-7; 8 nucleotides line up with TRBD2. V trimming: 8 bases; J trimming: 6 bases; junction bases outside the gene matches: 15. Germline CDR1 and CDR2: MDHEN and SYDVKM. CDR3 length: 15 amino acids. CDR3 nucleotide sequence: TGTGCCAGCTCAGGCCCCGGCAGGCGGGGGGTCGAGCAGTACTTC. Protein: CASSGPGRRGVEQYF.

The V gene is TRBV9, the J gene TRBJ2-3; 12 bases are shared with TRBD2. The V gene's germline CDR1 is SGDLS and CDR2 YYNGEE. This CDR3 is built from 17 residues. Unmatched junction bases numbered 4, after V lost 0 bases and J lost 2 bases. The DNA for the CDR3 is TGTGCCAGCAGCGTAGGACTAGCGGGAGCGATCACAGATACGCAGTATTTT. Amino acid sequence: CASSVGLAGAITDTQYF.

V and J are TRBV9 and TRBJ1-1; D is perhaps TRBD1 (5 bases). The CDR3 is 15 residues long. Per germline, CDR1 SGDLS and CDR2 YYNGEE. V was trimmed by 0 bases and J by 2 bases, leaving 11 bases between them. CDR3 nucleotide sequence: TGTGCCAGCAGCGTAGACGTGGGGCGTAACACTGAAGCTTTCTTT. Translated, it gives CASSVDVGRNTEAFF.

The chain couples TRBV6-1 to TRBJ2-3; possibly TRBD1 for D (5 bases). The CDR3 loop spans 15 amino acids. CDR1 and CDR2 (germline): MNHNS, SASEGT. Trimming took 1 base from V and 0 from J, leaving 8 bases between them. The CDR3 DNA sequence: TGTGCCAGCAGTGAAGTACAGGTTAGCACAGATACGCAGTATTTT. Translation: CASSEVQVSTDTQYF.

V gene TRBV27 combines with J gene TRBJ2-1; possible D gene TRBD1, 5 bases. CDR1 is MNHEY and CDR2 is SMNVEV in the germline V gene (reference sequence). The CDR3 has 15 amino acids. V was clipped by 2 bases and J by 7 bases, with 15 bases between them. CDR3 sequence: CASSLRQGLRNEQFF. CDR3 nucleotide sequence: TGTGCCAGCAGTTTAAGGCAGGGTCTAAGGAATGAGCAGTTCTTC.

V and J are TRBV5-1 and TRBJ2-3; TRBD2 matches at 8 bases. V shed 5 bases, J shed 2 bases, and the junction held 4 bases outside the gene matches. The length of the CDR3 is 14 residues. Germline V gives CDR1 SGHRS, CDR2 YFSETQ. This chain's CDR3 is CASRRTSLTDTQYF. CDR3 in DNA: TGCGCCAGCAGACGGACTAGCCTCACAGATACGCAGTATTTT.

The V and J genes are TRBV30 and TRBJ1-1; D may be TRBD1 (6 bases). CDR1 and CDR2 from the germline V gene are GTSNPN and SVGIG (reference sequence). V lost 4 bases to trimming and J lost 3 bases, with 12 bases between them. The CDR3 has 13 amino acids. The CDR3 protein is CAWTRDTYTEAFF. Here the CDR3 DNA reads TGTGCCTGGACGAGGGACACCTACACTGAAGCTTTCTTT.

The rearrangement links TRBV5-1 to TRBJ2-1; the D gene is possibly TRBD2 (6 bases). There are 16 residues in the CDR3. Per germline, CDR1 SGHRS and CDR2 YFSETQ. V was cut by 4 bases and J by 1 base, with 15 bases left in between. CDR3 DNA sequence: TGCGCCAGCAGCAGACTCGGGGGTCTTTCCTACAATGAGCAGTTCTTC. Translation: CASSRLGGLSYNEQFF.

The count of this clone is one. The chain links TRBV6-1 to TRBJ2-3; 8 bases align to TRBD2. Germline CDR1 and CDR2: MNHNS and SASEGT. This CDR3 region has 15 residues. Trimming took 8 bases from V and 2 from J; bases not matched to a gene: 9. CDR3 in amino acids: CASFRLATVTDTQYF. The DNA of the CDR3 is TGTGCCAGCTTTAGACTAGCGACAGTCACAGATACGCAGTATTTT.

V usage is TRBV9 and J usage is TRBJ2-2, with TRBD1 matching over 9 bases. Germline V gives CDR1 SGDLS, CDR2 YYNGEE. V dropped 4 bases and J dropped 16; count of bases not matched to a gene: 8. CDR3 length: 12 residues. CDR3 in DNA: TGTGCCAGCAGCTTCCGGGACAGGGACCAGTTTTTT. Translation: CASSFRDRDQFF.

There are a few counts of this clone. The rearrangement links TRBV5-1 to TRBJ2-2, with D perhaps matching TRBD2 (6 bases). The CDR3 extends over 14 amino acids. Germline lookup yields CDR1 SGHRS and CDR2 YFSETQ. The ends were cut back, 3 bases at V and 8 bases at J, with 14 bases in the middle. CDR3 DNA: TGCGCCAGCAGCTCGGGACTCGCGGGGGGGGAGCTGTTTTTT. Its translation is CASSSGLAGGELFF.